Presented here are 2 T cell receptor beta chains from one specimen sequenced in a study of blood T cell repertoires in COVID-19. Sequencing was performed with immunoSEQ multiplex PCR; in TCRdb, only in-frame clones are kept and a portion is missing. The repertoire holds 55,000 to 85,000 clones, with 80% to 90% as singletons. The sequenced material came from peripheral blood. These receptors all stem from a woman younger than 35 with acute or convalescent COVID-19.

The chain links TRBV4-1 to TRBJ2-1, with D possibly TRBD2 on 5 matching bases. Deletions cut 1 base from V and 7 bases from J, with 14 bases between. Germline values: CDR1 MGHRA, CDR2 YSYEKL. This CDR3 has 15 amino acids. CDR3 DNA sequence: TGCGCCAGCAGCCAAGTCGGGATTCCGAAGAATGAGCAGTTCTTC. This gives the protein CASSQVGIPKNEQFF.

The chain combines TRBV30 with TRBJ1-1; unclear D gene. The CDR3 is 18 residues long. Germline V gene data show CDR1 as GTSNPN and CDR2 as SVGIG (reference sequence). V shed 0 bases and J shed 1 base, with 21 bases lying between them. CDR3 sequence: CAWSVRTLRGARNTEAFF. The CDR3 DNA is TGTGCCTGGAGTGTAAGAACCTTGCGGGGAGCAAGGAACACTGAAGCTTTCTTT.